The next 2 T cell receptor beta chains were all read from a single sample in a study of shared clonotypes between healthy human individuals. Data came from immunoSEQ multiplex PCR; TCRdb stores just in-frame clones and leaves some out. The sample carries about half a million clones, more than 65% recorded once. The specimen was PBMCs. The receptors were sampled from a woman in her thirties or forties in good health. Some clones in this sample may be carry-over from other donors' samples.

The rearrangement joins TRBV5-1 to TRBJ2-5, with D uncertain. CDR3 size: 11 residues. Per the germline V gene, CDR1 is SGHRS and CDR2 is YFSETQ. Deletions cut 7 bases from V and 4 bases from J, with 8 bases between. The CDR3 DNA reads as TGCGCCAGCGCCGTGGGAGAGACCCAGTACTTC. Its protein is CASAVGETQYF. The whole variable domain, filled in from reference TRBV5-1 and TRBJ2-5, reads KAGVTQTPRYLIKTRGQQVTLSCSPISGHRSVSWYQQTPGQGLQFLFEYFSETQRNKGNFPGRFSGRQFSNSRSEMNVSTLELGDSALYLCASAVGETQYFGPGTRLLVL.

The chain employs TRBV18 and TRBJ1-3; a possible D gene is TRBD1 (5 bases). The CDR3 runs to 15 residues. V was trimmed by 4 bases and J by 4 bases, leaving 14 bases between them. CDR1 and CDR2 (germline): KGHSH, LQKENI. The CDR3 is CASSLPGTGGNTIYF. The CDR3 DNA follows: TGTGCCAGCTCACTACCCGGGACTGGGGGAAACACCATATATTTT.